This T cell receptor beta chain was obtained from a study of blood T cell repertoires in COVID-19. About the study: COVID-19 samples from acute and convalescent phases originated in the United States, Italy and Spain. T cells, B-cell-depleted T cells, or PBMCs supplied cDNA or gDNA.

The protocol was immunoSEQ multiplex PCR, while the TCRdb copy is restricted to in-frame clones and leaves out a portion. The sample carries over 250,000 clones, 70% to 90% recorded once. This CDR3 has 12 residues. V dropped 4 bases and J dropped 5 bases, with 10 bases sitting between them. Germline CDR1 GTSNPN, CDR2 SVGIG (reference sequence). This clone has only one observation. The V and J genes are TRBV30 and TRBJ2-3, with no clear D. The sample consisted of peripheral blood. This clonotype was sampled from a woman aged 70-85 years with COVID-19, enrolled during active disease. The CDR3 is CAWIFSGDTQYF. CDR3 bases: TGTGCCTGGATTTTTTCGGGAGATACGCAGTATTTT. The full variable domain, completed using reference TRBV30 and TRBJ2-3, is SQTIHQWPATLVQPVGSPLSLECTVEGTSNPNLYWYRQAAGRGLQLLFYSVGIGQISSEVPQNLSASRPQDRQFILSSKKLLLSDSGFYLCAWIFSGDTQYFGPGTRLTVL.